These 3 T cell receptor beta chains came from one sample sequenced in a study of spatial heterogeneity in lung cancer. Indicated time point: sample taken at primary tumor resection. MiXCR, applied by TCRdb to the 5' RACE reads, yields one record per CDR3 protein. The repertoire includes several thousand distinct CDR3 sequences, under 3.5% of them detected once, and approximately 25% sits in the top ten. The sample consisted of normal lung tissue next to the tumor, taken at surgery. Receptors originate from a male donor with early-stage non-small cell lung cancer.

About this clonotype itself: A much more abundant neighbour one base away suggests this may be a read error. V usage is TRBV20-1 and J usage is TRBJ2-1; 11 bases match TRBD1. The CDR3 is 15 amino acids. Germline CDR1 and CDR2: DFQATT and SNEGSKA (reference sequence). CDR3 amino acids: CGATGTGGSYNEQFF. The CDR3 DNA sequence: TGCGGTGCTACAGGGACAGGGGGTTCCTACAATGAGCAGTTCTTC.

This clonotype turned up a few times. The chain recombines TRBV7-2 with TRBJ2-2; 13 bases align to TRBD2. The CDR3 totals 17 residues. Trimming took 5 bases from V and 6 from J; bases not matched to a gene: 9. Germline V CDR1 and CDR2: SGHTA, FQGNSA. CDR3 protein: CASSTTLAGGRAGELFF. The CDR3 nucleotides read TGTGCCAGCAGCACAACACTAGCGGGGGGGCGGGCCGGGGAGCTGTTTTTT.

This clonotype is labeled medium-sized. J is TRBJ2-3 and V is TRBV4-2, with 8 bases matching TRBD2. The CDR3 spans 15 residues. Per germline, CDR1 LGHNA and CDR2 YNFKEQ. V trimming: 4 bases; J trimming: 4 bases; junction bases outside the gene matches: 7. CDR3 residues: CASSRLAQEADTQYF. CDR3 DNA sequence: TGTGCCAGCAGCCGACTAGCGCAAGAAGCAGATACGCAGTATTTT.